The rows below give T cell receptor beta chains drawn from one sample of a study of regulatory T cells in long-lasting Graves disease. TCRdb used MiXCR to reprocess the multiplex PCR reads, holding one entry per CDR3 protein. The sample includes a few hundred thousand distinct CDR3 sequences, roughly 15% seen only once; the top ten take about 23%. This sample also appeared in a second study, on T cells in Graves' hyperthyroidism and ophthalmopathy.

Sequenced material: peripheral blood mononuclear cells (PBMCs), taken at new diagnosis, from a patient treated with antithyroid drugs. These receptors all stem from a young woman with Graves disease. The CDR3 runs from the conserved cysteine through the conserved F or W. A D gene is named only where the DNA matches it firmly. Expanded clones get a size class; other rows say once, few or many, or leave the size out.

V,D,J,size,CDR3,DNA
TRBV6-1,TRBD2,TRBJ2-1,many,CASREAGEGNEQFF,TGTGCCAGCAGAGAAGCGGGAGAGGGGAATGAGCAGTTCTTC
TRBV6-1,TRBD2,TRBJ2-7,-,CAARTSSKGEQYF,TGTGCCGCCAGGACTAGCTCTAAAGGGGAGCAGTACTTC
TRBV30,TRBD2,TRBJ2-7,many,CAWRGRRLAESYEQYF,TGTGCCTGGAGGGGCAGAAGACTAGCGGAGAGCTACGAGCAGTACTTC
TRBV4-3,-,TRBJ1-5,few,CASSQDRELNQPQHF,TGCGCCAGCAGCCAAGACCGGGAGCTCAATCAGCCCCAGCATTTT
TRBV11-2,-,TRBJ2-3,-,CASSLVGQPNTDTQYF,TGTGCCAGCAGCTTAGTCGGGCAGCCAAACACAGATACGCAGTATTTT
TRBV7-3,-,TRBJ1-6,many,CASSLGLNSPLHF,TGTGCCAGCAGCTTGGGGCTTAATTCACCCCTCCACTTT
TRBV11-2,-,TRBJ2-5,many,CASSEKETQYF,TGTGCCAGCAGCGAAAAAGAGACCCAGTACTTC
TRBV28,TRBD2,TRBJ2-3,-,CASSFSGRARDTQYF,TGTGCCAGCAGCTTTAGCGGGAGGGCCAGGGATACGCAGTATTTT
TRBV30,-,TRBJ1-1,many,CAWSVGYENTEAFF,TGTGCCTGGAGTGTAGGTTACGAGAACACTGAAGCTTTCTTT
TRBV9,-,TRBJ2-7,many,CASSVADLTDYEQYF,TGTGCCAGCAGCGTAGCTGATTTGACAGACTACGAGCAGTACTTC
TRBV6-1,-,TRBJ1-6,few,CASREGRNSPLHF,TGTGCCAGCAGGGAAGGGAGAAATTCACCCCTCCACTTT
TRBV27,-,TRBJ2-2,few,CASSPFLGALTGELFF,TGTGCCAGCAGTCCCTTTTTAGGAGCGCTCACCGGGGAGCTGTTTTTT
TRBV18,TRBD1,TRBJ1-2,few,CASSPSPGTGGDYGYTF,TGTGCCAGCTCACCAAGTCCCGGGACAGGGGGCGACTATGGCTACACCTTC
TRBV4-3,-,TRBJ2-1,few,CASSQRVRDNEQFF,TGCGCCAGCAGCCAACGAGTCAGGGACAATGAGCAGTTCTTC
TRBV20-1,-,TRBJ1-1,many,CSVPWGNTEAFF,TGCTCGGTTCCTTGGGGGAACACTGAAGCTTTCTTT
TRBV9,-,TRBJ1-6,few,CASGEVNSPLHF,TGTGCCAGCGGGGAGGTTAATTCACCCCTCCACTTT
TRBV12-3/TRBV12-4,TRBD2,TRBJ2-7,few,CASSPRLAGGYEQYF,TGTGCCAGCAGTCCCCGACTAGCGGGAGGGTACGAGCAGTACTTC
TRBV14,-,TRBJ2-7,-,CASSQDWTDSHYYEQYF,TGTGCCAGCAGCCAAGATTGGACAGACTCACACTACTACGAGCAGTACTTC
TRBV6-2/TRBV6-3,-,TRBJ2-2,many,CASSSPSGGGGELFF,TGTGCCAGCAGTTCCCCCTCCGGGGGTGGCGGGGAGCTGTTTTTT
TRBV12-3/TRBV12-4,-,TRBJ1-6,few,CASSSSGAVNSPLHF,TGTGCCAGCAGCAGCTCGGGAGCGGTTAATTCACCCCTCCACTTT
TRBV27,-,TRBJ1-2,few,CASSPSVGDYGYTF,TGTGCCAGCAGTCCCTCCGTGGGAGACTATGGCTACACCTTC
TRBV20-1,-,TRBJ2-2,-,CSARPSGVLGTGELFF,TGCAGTGCTAGACCCTCGGGGGTTCTGGGCACCGGGGAGCTGTTTTTT
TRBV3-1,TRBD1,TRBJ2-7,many,CASSQSHGQGAYEQYF,TGTGCCAGCAGCCAATCCCACGGACAGGGTGCCTACGAGCAGTACTTC
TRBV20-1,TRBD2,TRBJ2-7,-,CSAQPMTSAVEQYF,TGCAGTGCCCAACCGATGACTAGCGCAGTCGAGCAGTACTTC
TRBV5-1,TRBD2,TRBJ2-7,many,CASSPDPSGSRPYEQYF,TGCGCCAGCAGCCCTGATCCTAGCGGGAGTAGGCCCTACGAGCAGTACTTC
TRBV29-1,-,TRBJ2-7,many,CSALVRSYEQYF,TGCAGCGCCCTGGTCAGGAGCTACGAGCAGTACTTC
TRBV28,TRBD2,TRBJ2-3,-,CASSLTLAGGTQYF,TGTGCCAGCAGTTTAACACTAGCGGGAGGAACGCAGTATTTT
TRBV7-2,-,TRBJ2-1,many,CASSLAGWAYNEQFF,TGTGCCAGCAGCTTAGCAGGGTGGGCCTACAATGAGCAGTTCTTC
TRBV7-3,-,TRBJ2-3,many,CASSLTLAALHTDTQYF,TGTGCCAGCAGCTTAACGTTAGCGGCCTTACACACAGATACGCAGTATTTT
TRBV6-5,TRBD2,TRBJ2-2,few,CASSYRERGTGELFF,TGTGCCAGCAGTTACCGGGAGCGGGGGACCGGGGAGCTGTTTTTT
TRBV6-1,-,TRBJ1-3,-,CASRKLGDGSGNTIYF,TGTGCCAGCAGAAAATTAGGGGACGGCTCTGGAAACACCATATATTTT
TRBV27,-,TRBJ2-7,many,CASSYRAVSPYEQYF,TGTGCCAGCAGTTACCGGGCCGTATCACCTTACGAGCAGTACTTC
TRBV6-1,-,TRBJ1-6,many,CASSPPGGSPLHF,TGTGCCAGCAGCCCGCCCGGGGGTTCACCCCTCCACTTT
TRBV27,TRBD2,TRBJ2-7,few,CASSLTSGLYEQYF,TGTGCCAGCAGTTTAACTAGCGGCCTCTACGAGCAGTACTTC
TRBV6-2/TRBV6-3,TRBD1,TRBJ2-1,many,CASSYPLDPGGSSYNEQFF,TGTGCCAGCAGTTACCCTTTAGACCCAGGGGGTAGCTCCTACAATGAGCAGTTCTTC
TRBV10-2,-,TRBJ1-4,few,CASSEGAATNEKLFF,TGCGCCAGCAGTGAGGGGGCTGCAACTAATGAAAAACTGTTTTTT
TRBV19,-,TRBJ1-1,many,CASSIVQGTNTEAFF,TGTGCCAGTAGTATAGTTCAGGGAACGAACACTGAAGCTTTCTTT
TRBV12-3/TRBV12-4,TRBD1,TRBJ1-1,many,CASNIRDRGNTEAFF,TGTGCCAGCAACATCCGGGACAGGGGCAACACTGAAGCTTTCTTT
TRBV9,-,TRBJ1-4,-,CASSVRGWTNEKLFF,TGTGCCAGCAGCGTACGGGGTTGGACTAATGAAAAACTGTTTTTT
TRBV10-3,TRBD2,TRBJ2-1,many,CAISELRTSGRGNEQFF,TGTGCCATCAGTGAGTTAAGGACTAGCGGGAGAGGGAATGAGCAGTTCTTC
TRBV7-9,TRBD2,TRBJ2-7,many,CASSLTSGSWEQYF,TGTGCCAGCAGCTTAACTAGCGGGAGTTGGGAGCAGTACTTC
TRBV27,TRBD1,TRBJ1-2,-,CASKLGTGEWVQGYTF,TGTGCCAGCAAGCTCGGGACAGGGGAGTGGGTTCAGGGCTACACCTTC
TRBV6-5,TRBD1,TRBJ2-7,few,CASSLTGGGEQYF,TGTGCCAGCAGTTTGACAGGGGGGGGCGAGCAGTACTTC
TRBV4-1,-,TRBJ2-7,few,CASSQVVSQNYEQYF,TGCGCCAGCAGCCAAGTCGTGTCGCAGAACTACGAGCAGTACTTC
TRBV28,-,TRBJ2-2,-,CASSLSGGGSGELFF,TGTGCCAGCAGTTTATCGGGGGGCGGTTCCGGGGAGCTGTTTTTT